A selection of T cell receptor beta chains follows, all from one sample in a study of multiple sclerosis patients with progressive multifocal leukoencephalopathy. TCRdb's table, derived via immunoSEQ multiplex PCR, lists solely in-frame clones and lacks some. This table has some 28,000 clones, nearly 90% appearing once. The sample consisted of PBMCs, taken from a patient treated with natalizumab. All receptors derive from a human donor with multiple sclerosis. The CDR3 runs from the conserved cysteine through the conserved F or W. Fields, in order: D gene, J gene, clone size, V gene, CDR3 DNA, CDR3 protein. D genes are given only for firm matches. For some rows the clone size is stated as once, few or many, or as a class when expanded; others skip it.

TRBD1 | TRBJ2-1 | NA | TRBV7-6 | TGTGCCAGCAGCAAGGGACAGGGACGAACCTACAATGAGCAGTTCTTC | CASSKGQGRTYNEQFF
TRBD2 | TRBJ2-1 | NA | TRBV25-1 | TGTGCCAGCAGTGAAGCTAGCGGCTCCTACAATGAGCAGTTCTTC | CASSEASGSYNEQFF
NA | TRBJ2-3 | NA | TRBV9 | TGTGCCAGCAGCGGATTCTCGAGCACAGATACGCAGTATTTT | CASSGFSSTDTQYF
NA | TRBJ1-1 | NA | TRBV18 | TGTGCCAGCTCACCACTCCAAGGACGGTTGAACACTGAAGCTTTCTTT | CASSPLQGRLNTEAFF
NA | TRBJ2-1 | NA | TRBV19 | TGTGCCAGTAGTATATGGCCCCCGGTGGGGAATGAGCAGTTCTTC | CASSIWPPVGNEQFF
NA | TRBJ2-7 | NA | TRBV15 | TGTGCCACCAGCGGGAGGAGAGGGCTCGAGCAGTACTTC | CATSGRRGLEQYF
NA | TRBJ2-3 | NA | TRBV5-6 | TGTGCCAGCAGCCTCACGGGGGGCGCAAGATCGGATACGCAGTATTTT | CASSLTGGARSDTQYF
TRBD1 | TRBJ2-1 | NA | TRBV7-8 | TGTGCCAGCAGCAAGGGACAGGCGAGGCTCTTC | CASSKGQARLF
NA | TRBJ2-7 | NA | TRBV6-1 | TGTGCCAGCAGCGAACAGGGAGGGGTCTCCTACGAGCAGTACTTC | CASSEQGGVSYEQYF
TRBD1 | TRBJ1-1 | NA | TRBV2 | TGTGCCAGCAGTGGGGACCCGACAGGGATGAACACTGAAGCTTTCTTT | CASSGDPTGMNTEAFF
NA | TRBJ1-5 | NA | TRBV7-9 | TGTGCCAGCAGCTTAGGGGGGTATCAGCCCCAGCATTTT | CASSLGGYQPQHF
TRBD1 | TRBJ2-7 | NA | TRBV10-3 | TGTGCCATCAGGGGACTGACAGGGGGCAACGTCGAGCAGTACTTC | CAIRGLTGGNVEQYF
NA | TRBJ1-1 | NA | TRBV18 | TGTGCCAGCTCACCCCGGGCTCCTAGAGGCACTGAAGCTTTCTTT | CASSPRAPRGTEAFF
NA | TRBJ2-3 | NA | TRBV6-5 | TGTGCCAGCAGTTACTCGAAGGGCACAGATACGCAGTATTTT | CASSYSKGTDTQYF
TRBD1 | TRBJ2-3 | NA | TRBV5-4 | TGTGCCAGCAGCCCACCCGGGACAGGGTCGTTGAGCACAGATACGCAGTATTTT | CASSPPGTGSLSTDTQYF
NA | TRBJ1-6 | NA | TRBV30 | TGTGCCTGGAGTGTAAATGGAGGCGGTTCACCCCTCCACTTT | CAWSVNGGGSPLHF
NA | TRBJ1-6 | NA | TRBV6-1 | TGTGCCAGCAGCTCCTCACAAAGGGGGAATTCACCCCTCCACTTT | CASSSSQRGNSPLHF
TRBD2 | TRBJ2-2 | NA | TRBV9 | TGTGCCAGCAGCGACTCTAGCGGGGTGGCCGGGGAGCTGTTTTTT | CASSDSSGVAGELFF
TRBD1 | TRBJ1-2 | NA | TRBV30 | TGTGCCTGGAGTGACCCAAGGGGAATCGCCGGGACAGCGAATAACTATGGCTACACCTTC | CAWSDPRGIAGTANNYGYTF
NA | TRBJ2-3 | NA | TRBV4-1 | TGCGCCAGCAGCCAAGATCAGCCAGATACGCAGTATTTT | CASSQDQPDTQYF
NA | TRBJ2-7 | NA | TRBV19 | TGTGCCAGTAGTGACCCCGGGACAAGCTTTGGGGAGCAGTACTTC | CASSDPGTSFGEQYF
NA | TRBJ2-2 | NA | TRBV28 | TGTGCCACTCGACCAGCGGGCGGCATCGGGGAGCTGTTTTTT | CATRPAGGIGELFF
NA | TRBJ1-1 | NA | TRBV28 | TGTGCCAGCCCCCCCGTGCCCGAACCCACCGTGAACACTGAAGCTTTCTTT | CASPPVPEPTVNTEAFF
NA | TRBJ1-5 | NA | TRBV2 | TGTGCCAGCAGTGAAGAACCGGGTTATCAGCCCCAGCATTTT | CASSEEPGYQPQHF
NA | TRBJ2-7 | NA | TRBV5-1 | TGCGCCAGCAGCTCCGCCGTATCCCCCTACGAGCAGTACTTC | CASSSAVSPYEQYF
NA | TRBJ2-7 | NA | TRBV6-5 | TGTGCCAGCAGTTACCTTGGAGGCGAGCAGTACTTC | CASSYLGGEQYF
NA | TRBJ2-3 | NA | TRBV9 | TGTGCCAGCAGCGTAGACGGTATGACAGATACGCAGTATTTT | CASSVDGMTDTQYF
NA | TRBJ2-1 | NA | TRBV6-6 | TGTGCCAGCAGTTACGCAGGGTCGAGGGAGCAGTTCTTC | CASSYAGSREQFF
NA | TRBJ2-7 | NA | TRBV10-3 | TGTGCCATCAGTGAGTCTAGGGTAACCTACGAGCAGTACTTC | CAISESRVTYEQYF
TRBD2 | TRBJ2-4 | NA | TRBV4-1 | TGCGCCAGCAGCCAAGAGGGACTAGCGGGTCCCAAAAACATTCAGTACTTC | CASSQEGLAGPKNIQYF
NA | TRBJ2-5 | NA | TRBV9 | TGTGCCAGCAGCGTAGCCACTAAAGGAGAGACCCAGTACTTC | CASSVATKGETQYF
TRBD1 | TRBJ1-6 | NA | TRBV13 | TGTGCCAGCAGCTCGACAGGGTTTGGTTCACCCCTCCACTTT | CASSSTGFGSPLHF
NA | TRBJ1-2 | NA | TRBV6-1 | TGTGCCAGCAGTGAAGAAGCTTCGAGTGGCTACACCTTC | CASSEEASSGYTF
NA | TRBJ2-7 | NA | TRBV28 | TGTGCCATCGAATCTGAGACAGGTTCCTACGAGCAGTACTTC | CAIESETGSYEQYF
NA | TRBJ2-3 | NA | TRBV7-2 | TGTGCCAGCAGCTTAGGCCAGGGGATAGATACGCAGTATTTT | CASSLGQGIDTQYF
NA | TRBJ1-5 | NA | TRBV6-5 | TGTGCCAGCAGTTACTCGATAGCTAGCAATCAGCCCCAGCATTTT | CASSYSIASNQPQHF
NA | TRBJ2-3 | NA | TRBV7-7 | TGTGCTAGCAGCTCTACTAGGCCAAGCACAGATACGCAGTATTTT | CASSSTRPSTDTQYF
NA | TRBJ1-5 | NA | TRBV15 | TGTGCCACCAGCAGAGATGGGGGTGGACACCGAAATCAGCCCCAGCATTTT | CATSRDGGGHRNQPQHF
NA | TRBJ1-6 | NA | TRBV28 | TGTGCCAGCAGTCCCCTTGGAGGGGCCTATAATTCACCCCTCCACTTT | CASSPLGGAYNSPLHF
NA | TRBJ2-7 | once | TRBV30 | TGTGCCTGGAGTGGGACAGTGAGATACGAGCAGTACTTC | CAWSGTVRYEQYF
NA | TRBJ1-5 | NA | TRBV18 | TGTGCCAGCTCACTCTCCGGGACGGGAAACAATCAGCCCCAGCATTTT | CASSLSGTGNNQPQHF